This T cell receptor beta chain was recovered during a study of T cell responses to AZD1222 COVID-19 vaccine. Study-wide findings and caveats: Repertoire sampling was restricted to post-peak T cell response timepoints. The span of vaccine-associated CD4 TCRs extended across spike, with dominance at 160-218 and 743-854. Following two doses of AZD1222, Spike-specific TCR breadth and depth rose.

Per the germline V gene, CDR1 is ENHRY and CDR2 is SYGVKD. J gave up 2 bases and V 10 bases, and 7 bases lay outside the gene matches. There are 13 residues in the CDR3. The sample holds one count of this clone. Its antigen is unknown. Sequenced by immunoSEQ multiplex PCR; TCRdb stores in-frame clones only, minus some. The sample has around 100,000 clones, less than 90% seen once. This sequence originates from an adult in good health. Sequences were derived from peripheral blood, sampled on day 0 of AZD1222 vaccination. This chain uses TRBV10-3 with TRBJ2-7; TRBD1 matches 8 bases. CDR3 loop: CATRQGLTYEQYF. The DNA of the CDR3 is TGTGCCACTAGACAGGGGTTAACCTACGAGCAGTACTTC.